A single sample is the source of the 27 T cell receptor beta chains below, sequenced in a study of T cell responses to AZD1222 COVID-19 vaccine. Sequencing was performed with immunoSEQ multiplex PCR; in TCRdb, only in-frame clones are kept and a portion is missing. Among roughly 44,000 clones listed, around 80% were seen once. Specimen: peripheral blood, collected on day 0 of AZD1222 vaccination. These TCRs come from an adult in good health.

V usage is TRBV5-1 and J usage is TRBJ1-4; D is unclear. V lost 4 bases and J 3 bases, leaving 13 bases between the germline ends. Germline CDR1 is SGHRS and CDR2 is YFSETQ. The CDR3 has 15 amino acids. The CDR3, as DNA: TGCGCCAGCAGCCCCCGCGACGTTGCTAATGAAAAACTGTTTTTT. This codes for CASSPRDVANEKLFF.

CDR3 DNA: TGCGCCAGCAGTCACCCCTCTTGGGGCTCGTATAGCAATCAGCCCCAGCATTTT. It is translated as CASSHPSWGSYSNQPQHF. The rearrangement uses TRBV23-1 and TRBJ1-5; D possibly corresponds to TRBD1 (5 bases). TRBV23-1 is reported as an ORF; its role is uncertain. Trimming removed 3 bases at V and 0 bases at J, with 18 bases between. The CDR3 has 18 amino acids.

The V and J genes are TRBV11-2 and TRBJ2-5; D remains ambiguous. This CDR3 region has 13 residues. V was shortened by 1 base and J by 2 bases, with 5 bases between the two germline ends. Germline V lookup: CDR1 SGHAT, CDR2 FQNNGV. The CDR3 DNA sequence: TGTGCCAGCAGCTTAGCGAGACAAGAGACCCAGTACTTC. This codes for CASSLARQETQYF.

This clone appeared a single time. This chain uses TRBV5-1 with TRBJ2-2; the match to TRBD1 covers 11 bases. The V segment lost 0 bases and the J segment 6 bases; nucleotides outside the gene matches: 1. The CDR3 sequence is 15 residues long. From germline, CDR1 is SGHRS and CDR2 YFSETQ. The CDR3, as DNA: TGCGCCAGCAGCTTGGCGGGACAGGGGGCCGGGGAGCTGTTTTTT. Translated: CASSLAGQGAGELFF.

This clone was counted a few times. This chain connects TRBV4-1 to TRBJ2-6; D is tentatively TRBD1 or TRBD2 (6 bases each). The germline CDR1 and CDR2 sequences are MGHRA and YSYEKL. This CDR3 comprises 17 residues. Trimming shortened V by 7 bases and J by 4 bases, and 20 bases separated the two germline ends. The DNA of the CDR3 is TGCGCCAGCACCAGTCCGGGGGCTGTAACGGGGGCCAACGTCCTGACTTTC. This gives the protein CASTSPGAVTGANVLTF.

The V call is TRBV27, the J call TRBJ2-7, with D possibly matching TRBD1 (5 bases). The CDR3 covers 14 residues. The germline gives CDR1 MNHEY, CDR2 SMNVEV (reference sequence). The V end was cut by 6 bases, the J end by 0 bases, with 12 bases between. For the CDR3, the DNA is TGTGCCAGCAGAGTCGCAGGGAACTCCTACGAGCAGTACTTC. Translation gives CASRVAGNSYEQYF.

The rearrangement links TRBV21-1 to TRBJ2-2; the listed D gene, TRBD1, was not tested against the DNA. TRBV21-1 is recorded as a pseudogene. CDR3 length equals 14 residues. CDR3 residues: CASSKQQGTGELFF. The CDR3 DNA is TGTGCCAGCAGCAAACAACAGGGGACCGGGGAGCTGTTTTTT.

The CDR3 here is CASSLASQRGGSLNEQFF. The CDR3 nucleotides are TGTGCCAGCAGCTTAGCGTCCCAGCGGGGGGGCTCCTTGAATGAGCAGTTCTTC. The chain recombines TRBV7-2 with TRBJ2-1; 10 nucleotides agree with TRBD2. CDR1 is SGHTA, CDR2 FQGNSA, per germline. The junction had 12 bases not matched to a gene; V was cut back by 0 bases and J by 7 bases. The CDR3 spans 18 residues.

The chain has TRBV4-3 and TRBJ1-1; D is unclear. CDR3 length equals 15 residues. V was pared by 0 bases and J by 2 bases, with 10 bases between. Germline V gene lookup returns CDR1 LGHNA and CDR2 YSLEER. Here the CDR3 DNA reads TGCGCCAGCAGCCAAGACCCCTACACTAACACTGAAGCTTTCTTT. Translating it yields CASSQDPYTNTEAFF.

The chain links TRBV30 to TRBJ1-1; 9 bases line up with TRBD1. Germline V gives CDR1 GTSNPN, CDR2 SVGIG (reference sequence). Trimming cost V 0 bases and J 2 bases; bases outside gene matches: 19. This CDR3 region has 20 residues. CDR3 nucleotides: TGTGCCTGGAGTGTACGGGTTTCGGGGACAGGGAGATCACTTAACACTGAAGCTTTCTTT. It translates to CAWSVRVSGTGRSLNTEAFF.

The chain has TRBV6-2 or TRBV6-3 and TRBJ2-7; D is unclear. The CDR3 is 13 residues long. Trimming shortened V by 3 bases and J by 1 base, and 7 bases separated the two germline ends. Germline V gives CDR1 MNHEY, CDR2 SVGEGT. As DNA, the CDR3 is TGTGCCAGCAGTTATTATACTTCCTACGAGCAGTACTTC. Amino acid sequence: CASSYYTSYEQYF.

This clone was recorded once. This chain uses TRBV10-3 with TRBJ2-1, with 9 bases lining up with TRBD2. Per germline, CDR1 ENHRY and CDR2 SYGVKD. The V gene end was trimmed by 7 bases and the J gene end by 8 bases; junction bases not matched to a gene: 15. The CDR3 runs to 16 residues. The CDR3: CAITGREGRGIDEQFF. The DNA for the CDR3 is TGTGCCATCACTGGGCGGGAGGGCCGTGGTATTGATGAGCAGTTCTTC.

V usage is TRBV7-3 and J usage is TRBJ2-3; TRBD2 matches at 13 bases. The length of the CDR3 is 17 residues. With 1 base clipped from V and 2 bases from J, the junction kept 3 bases outside the gene matches. Germline lookup yields CDR1 SGHTA and CDR2 FQGTGA. CDR3 bases: TGTGCCAGCAGCTTAATGGGACTAGCGGGGCCCACAGATACGCAGTATTTT. Translation gives CASSLMGLAGPTDTQYF.

J is TRBJ2-7 and V is TRBV15; unclear D gene. Germline CDR1 and CDR2: LNHNV and YYDKDF (reference sequence). V was clipped by 0 bases and J by 11 bases, with 17 bases between them. The CDR3 covers 14 residues. CDR3 DNA: TGTGCCACCAGCAGAGATAGGGCAGACCAGGTAGAGTACTTC. This gives the protein CATSRDRADQVEYF. The full variable domain, completed using reference TRBV15 and TRBJ2-7, is DAMVIQNPRYQVTQFGKPVTLSCSQTLNHNVMYWYQQKSSQAPKLLFHYYDKDFNNEADTPDNFQSRRPNTSFCFLDIRSPGLGDTAMYLCATSRDRADQVEYFGPGTRLTVT.

In DNA, the CDR3 is TGTGCCAGCAGCTTAGCGCAGGGAGCCTACAATGAGCAGTTCTTC. Residues: CASSLAQGAYNEQFF. The V call is TRBV7-9, the J call TRBJ2-1, with D perhaps being TRBD1 or TRBD2 (5 bases each). Germline assignment: CDR1 SEHNR and CDR2 FQNEAQ (reference sequence). V shed 0 bases and J shed 2 bases, with 8 bases lying between them. This CDR3 region has 15 residues.

This rearrangement joins TRBV5-8 to TRBJ2-7; D is undetermined. Trimming removed 1 base from V and 4 bases from J, with 15 bases in between. CDR1 is SGHTS and CDR2 is YDEGEE in the germline V gene. This CDR3 spans 15 amino acids. CDR3 protein: CASSLLRRLLYEQYF. For the CDR3, the DNA is TGTGCCAGCAGCTTGCTTAGAAGGCTCCTTTACGAGCAGTACTTC.

The J gene is TRBJ1-1, the V gene TRBV5-1; D unresolved. Per the germline V gene, CDR1 is SGHRS and CDR2 is YFSETQ. The ends were cut back, 0 bases at V and 6 bases at J, with 9 bases in the middle. The CDR3 is made up of 13 amino acids. The CDR3 DNA reads as TGCGCCAGCAGCTTGGCCGGCGGATCTGAAGCTTTCTTT. It is translated as CASSLAGGSEAFF.

This rearrangement joins TRBV3-1 (or the pseudogene TRBV3-2) to TRBJ1-1, with TRBD1 matching 11 bases. This CDR3 has 13 amino acids. CDR1 is LGHDT and CDR2 is YNNKEL in the germline V gene (reference sequence). The V and J ends lost 4 bases and 12 bases, in that order; junction bases with no gene match: 7. The chain's CDR3 is CASSRGTGGKTFF. The CDR3, as DNA: TGTGCCAGCAGCCGAGGGACAGGGGGAAAAACTTTCTTT.

The rearrangement uses TRBV9 and TRBJ1-5; possibly TRBD1 for D (5 bases). V was trimmed by 4 bases and J by 4 bases, leaving 12 bases between them. CDR1 is SGDLS, CDR2 YYNGEE, per germline. This CDR3 is built from 14 residues. The CDR3 region is CASSKRGGNQPQHF. CDR3 bases: TGTGCCAGCAGCAAACGGGGGGGAAATCAGCCCCAGCATTTT.

This clone came up a few times. The CDR3 DNA follows: TGTGCCAGCAGTGATGTAACTAATGCGAACACTGAAGCTTTCTTT. It codes for CASSDVTNANTEAFF. The chain carries TRBV25-1 and TRBJ1-1, with unresolved D. Germline V lookup: CDR1 MGHDK, CDR2 SYGVNS. Trimming took off 3 bases at V and 1 base at J, with 12 bases between the two ends. This CDR3 is 15 amino acids long.

The CDR3 region is CATSGARGSPNEQFF. DNA of the CDR3: TGTGCCACCAGTGGGGCGCGAGGTAGCCCCAATGAGCAGTTCTTC. The rearrangement uses TRBV24-1 and TRBJ2-1, with D uncertain. Germline lookup yields CDR1 KGHDR and CDR2 SFDVKD. Trimming removed 5 bases at V and 6 bases at J, with 16 bases between. This CDR3 contains 15 residues.

The V call is TRBV9, the J call TRBJ1-3, with TRBD1 matching over 8 bases. V lost 0 bases, J lost 0 bases, and 5 bases stayed unmatched. The CDR3 has 17 amino acids. Germline CDR1 and CDR2: SGDLS and YYNGEE. The CDR3 protein is CASSVDRGKSSGNTIYF. CDR3 bases: TGTGCCAGCAGCGTAGACAGGGGGAAGAGCTCTGGAAACACCATATATTTT.

This chain uses TRBV28 with TRBJ2-2, with D perhaps TRBD1 (6 bases). Germline lookup yields CDR1 MDHEN and CDR2 SYDVKM. V was trimmed by 3 bases and J by 1 base, leaving 15 bases between them. The CDR3 is made up of 17 amino acids. The CDR3 bases are TGTGCCAGCAGTTTCCCTACAGGGAATGGGAACACCGGGGAGCTGTTTTTT. Residues: CASSFPTGNGNTGELFF. Drawing the rest from reference TRBV28 and TRBJ2-2, the complete variable domain is DVKVTQSSRYLVKRTGEKVFLECVQDMDHENMFWYRQDPGLGLRLIYFSYDVKMKEKGDIPEGYSVSREKKERFSLILESASTNQTSMYLCASSFPTGNGNTGELFFGEGSRLTVL.

V gene TRBV7-2 combines with J gene TRBJ1-1; a weak D match, TRBD1 (5 bases). The CDR3 length is 14 residues. The germline V gene encodes CDR1 SGHTA and CDR2 FQGNSA. Trimming removed 5 bases at V and 1 base at J, with 11 bases between. The CDR3 loop is CASSKGGTNTEAFF. DNA for the CDR3: TGTGCCAGCAGCAAGGGAGGGACGAACACTGAAGCTTTCTTT. Supplemented by reference TRBV7-2 and TRBJ1-1, the full variable domain reads GAGVSQSPSNKVTEKGKDVELRCDPISGHTALYWYRQSLGQGLEFLIYFQGNSAPDKSGLPSDRFSAERTGGSVSTLTIQRTQQEDSAVYLCASSKGGTNTEAFFGQGTRLTVV.

About this clone itself: Mismatch with germline at one junction end may stem from a read error. The chain uses TRBV7-8 and TRBJ1-1; the D gene is possibly TRBD1 (5 bases). Germline V gene lookup returns CDR1 SGHVS and CDR2 FQNEAQ. The CDR3 contains 14 residues. For the CDR3, the DNA is TGTGCCAGCTCTGGGGGTGGGCTGAAGACTGAAGCTTTCTTT. Residues: CASSGGGLKTEAFF.

This clone was observed once. V and J are TRBV2 and TRBJ2-6; D possibly corresponds to TRBD1 (6 bases). Trimming cost V 3 bases and J 12 bases, with 12 bases left between them. The germline V gene encodes CDR1 SNHLY and CDR2 FYNNEI. This CDR3 region has 13 residues. CDR3 residues: CASSEGAFSVLTF. In DNA, the CDR3 is TGTGCCAGCAGTGAGGGGGCATTCAGCGTCCTGACTTTC. Supplemented by reference TRBV2 and TRBJ2-6, the full variable domain reads EPEVTQTPSHQVTQMGQEVILRCVPISNHLYFYWYRQILGQKVEFLVSFYNNEISEKSEIFDDQFSVERPDGSNFTLKIRSTKLEDSAMYFCASSEGAFSVLTFGAGSRLTVL.

The chain has TRBV11-2 and TRBJ1-2, with D possibly matching TRBD1 (5 bases). Trimming left V 1 base short and J 0 bases short, with 9 bases between. The CDR3 length is 15 residues. The germline CDR1 and CDR2 sequences are SGHAT and FQNNGV. CDR3 nucleotide sequence: TGTGCCAGCAGCTTAGGGGACGCACCTAACTATGGCTACACCTTC. This sequence encodes CASSLGDAPNYGYTF. The entire variable domain, with the rest obtained from reference TRBV11-2 and TRBJ1-2, is as follows: EAGVAQSPRYKIIEKRQSVAFWCNPISGHATLYWYQQILGQGPKLLIQFQNNGVVDDSQLPKDRFSAERLKGVDSTLKIQPAKLEDSAVYLCASSLGDAPNYGYTFGSGTRLTVV.